The next 7 T cell receptor beta chains were all read from a single sample in a study of cytomegalovirus exposure and HLA in healthy donors. The PCR ran on 60 Vbeta and 13 Jbeta primers. The assay was immunoSEQ multiplex PCR, and TCRdb's table has in-frame clones only and misses some. Of 150,000 to 200,000 clones in the sample, around 80% were seen once. Material for sequencing was PBMCs. Receptors originate from a male donor in good health and CMV-seropositive.

This chain joins TRBV19 and TRBJ1-5; D unresolved. The V and J ends lost 4 bases and 6 bases respectively, with 10 bases between them. The CDR3 contains 13 residues. Germline CDR1 and CDR2: LNHDA and SQIVND (reference sequence). The CDR3 DNA is TGTGCCAGTAGTAACCGGGGTAGTCAGCCCCAGCATTTT. As protein: CASSNRGSQPQHF.

The chain carries TRBV5-1 and TRBJ1-4, with D tentatively TRBD1 (6 bases). With 4 bases removed from V and 3 bases from J, the gap between germline ends came to 13 bases. The germline gives CDR1 SGHRS, CDR2 YFSETQ. The CDR3 consists of 15 residues. This CDR3 reads CASSPGQTSNEKLFF. CDR3 sequence (DNA): TGCGCCAGCAGCCCCGGACAGACATCTAATGAAAAACTGTTTTTT.

The chain combines TRBV4-3 with TRBJ2-3, with a possible D match to TRBD2 (6 bases). Germline assignment: CDR1 LGHNA and CDR2 YSLEER. The V end was cut by 3 bases, the J end by 6 bases, with 13 bases between. CDR3 length: 14 amino acids. The CDR3 nucleotides read TGCGCCAGCAGCCAGGGGGGTCCGTTGGATACGCAGTATTTT. Its translation is CASSQGGPLDTQYF.

The rearrangement joins TRBV2 to TRBJ1-5, with D possibly matching TRBD1 (6 bases). V was pared by 10 bases and J by 7 bases, with 17 bases between. The CDR3 contains 13 residues. The germline gives CDR1 SNHLY, CDR2 FYNNEI. The CDR3 region has the DNA TGTGCCACCCACGAGGGGGGGTTACAGCCCCAGCATTTT. Its protein product is CATHEGGLQPQHF.

The chain recombines TRBV18 with TRBJ2-6; 12 bases line up with TRBD2. CDR3 length equals 20 residues. With V trimmed by 3 bases and J by 4 bases, 13 bases remained unmatched. CDR1 and CDR2 (germline): KGHSH, LQKENI. CDR3 bases: TGTGCCAGCTCACCCCGGAGCCTAGCGGGGGGGTTTTCCGGGGCCAACGTCCTGACTTTC. Translating it yields CASSPRSLAGGFSGANVLTF. Looking up the rest from reference TRBV18 and TRBJ2-6 gives the full variable domain: NAGVMQNPRHLVRRRGQEARLRCSPMKGHSHVYWYRQLPEEGLKFMVYLQKENIIDESGMPKERFSAEFPKEGPSILRIQQVVRGDSAAYFCASSPRSLAGGFSGANVLTFGAGSRLTVL.

This rearrangement joins TRBV7-2 to TRBJ1-4; D may be TRBD1 (6 bases). CDR1 and CDR2 from the germline V gene are SGHTA and FQGNSA. CDR3 length equals 14 residues. Trimming shortened V by 8 bases and J by 8 bases, and 18 bases separated the two germline ends. This CDR3 is CASGGDGRGEKLFF. The DNA of the CDR3 is TGTGCCAGCGGGGGCGATGGGCGAGGGGAAAAACTGTTTTTT.

The chain combines TRBV6-6 with TRBJ2-5; 7 positions match TRBD2. From germline, CDR1 is MNHNY and CDR2 SVGAGI (reference sequence). J gave up 4 bases and V 5 bases, and 13 bases lay outside the gene matches. There are 16 residues in the CDR3. This CDR3 reads CASSISGAGRGETQYF. CDR3 sequence (DNA): TGTGCCAGCAGTATATCCGGAGCGGGAAGGGGAGAGACCCAGTACTTC.